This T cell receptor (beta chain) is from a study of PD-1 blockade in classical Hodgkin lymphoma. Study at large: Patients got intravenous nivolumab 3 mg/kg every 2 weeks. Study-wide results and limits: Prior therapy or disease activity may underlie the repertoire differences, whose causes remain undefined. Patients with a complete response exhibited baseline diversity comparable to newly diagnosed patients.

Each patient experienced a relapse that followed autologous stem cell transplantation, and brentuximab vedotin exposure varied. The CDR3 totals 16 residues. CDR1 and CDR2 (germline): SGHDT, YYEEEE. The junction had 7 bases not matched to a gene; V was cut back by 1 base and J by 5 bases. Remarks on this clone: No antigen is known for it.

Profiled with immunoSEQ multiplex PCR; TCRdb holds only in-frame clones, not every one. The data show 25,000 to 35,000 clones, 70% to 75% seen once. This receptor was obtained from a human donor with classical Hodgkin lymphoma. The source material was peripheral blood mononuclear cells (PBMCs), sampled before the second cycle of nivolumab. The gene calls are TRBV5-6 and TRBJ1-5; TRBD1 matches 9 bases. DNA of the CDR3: TGTGCCAGCAGCTTGATGACCGGGACAGGGTATCAGCCCCAGCATTTT. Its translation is CASSLMTGTGYQPQHF.